This TCR beta chain stems from a study of blood T cell repertoires in COVID-19 (dated by TCRdb to about 2020). Broadly, across the study: Collaborator samples came from the United States, Italy and Spain and covered acute and convalescent phases of COVID-19. The prospective study material was composed of cDNA or gDNA derived from T cells, B-cell-depleted T cells, or PBMCs. Deeply sampled blood TCRbeta repertoires from subjects exposed to, actively infected with, or recovered from COVID-19 were included in the dataset. The repertoires were released in a freely available public database meant as a resource for research on the immune response to SARS-CoV-2. The samples were drawn from the first 160 participants of the ongoing ImmuneRACE study and from 1,254 subjects provided by 6 global collaborators. Nearly every sample came with metadata listing a de-identified subject ID, COVID-19 status, age in years and sex. Where available, HLA class I and class II types were obtained from metadata supplied by the sample provider rather than from assay-based typing. What the study reported, not specific to this receptor: The amount of clinical and demographic metadata varied by source and participant and was provided uncurated.

Of note for this clone: The clone's antigen remains unknown. Per-base qualities were not stored, and no clone one base away is much larger.

TCRbeta CDR3 regions were amplified from genomic DNA by means of the immunoSEQ Assay, a bias-controlled multiplex PCR. The original pipeline was this. The number of nucleated cells in each sample was estimated from the amplification of reference gene primers within the assay. Sequence reads were collapsed and filtered to measure the absolute abundance of every unique TCRbeta CDR3 rearrangement. Productive Simpson clonality was computed per sample as the square root of Simpson's diversity index over productive rearrangements. TCRdb mirrors the immuneACCESS table, restricted to in-frame sequences. Some clones are absent from its copies; in checked studies, under half trace to an unresolved V gene, and the reason for the others is unknown. V, J and clone size are those of that table, while D and trimming were read from the DNA. In all, the sample holds around 270,000 clones, and about 89% of those were seen once. The leading ten clones occupy approximately 4.2% of the sample.

Whole blood was collected in K2EDTA tubes by collaborating institutions according to the institutions' own protocols. For TCRbeta analysis, collaborators shipped samples as frozen whole blood, isolated PBMCs, or DNA extracted from either of those sample types. CDR1 SGHRS and CDR2 YFSETQ were looked up in the germline V gene. The CDR3 measures 17 amino acids from cysteine to phenylalanine. Just CDR3 DNA is preserved here, 51 bases in frame from base 1. Unmatched junction bases come to 12, with V trimmed by 4 bases and J by 5 bases. The chain was built from TRBV5-1 and TRBJ1-1; 12 nucleotides in the junction match TRBD1. Sequenced material: peripheral blood. The TCR sequence derives from a man between 40 and 49 years old with acute or convalescent COVID-19. The CDR3 sequence is CASSREGTGGRGTEAFF. Here is the DNA: TGCGCCAGCAGCAGGGAGGGGACAGGGGGCCGGGGGACTGAAGCTTTCTTT.